A selection of T cell receptor beta chains follows, all from one sample in a study of cytomegalovirus exposure and HLA in healthy donors. The repertoire was sequenced with immunoSEQ multiplex PCR; TCRdb's copy has only in-frame clones and lacks some. Of 200,000 to 250,000 clones in the sample, roughly 73% are singletons; the top ten hold more than 0.45%. Sequenced material: PBMCs. The origin of the receptors is a boy younger than 18 in good health and CMV-seronegative. Each CDR3 is given with its conserved first and last residue. The D gene is left open where the match is weak. Size tells how often a clone was seen (once, few, many) or the class of an expanded clone, and some rows leave it out.

>NA|NA|TRBJ2-1|TRBV1
CTSSPGTSGRKSYNEQFF
TGCACCAGCAGCCCCGGGACTAGCGGGAGGAAGTCCTACAATGAGCAGTTCTTC
>NA|NA|TRBJ2-7|TRBV5-6
CASSPSPGNHEQYF
TGTGCCAGCAGCCCCTCCCCAGGGAACCACGAGCAGTACTTC
>NA|NA|TRBJ2-7|TRBV6-5
CASRSRGAYEQYF
TGTGCCAGCAGGTCCCGAGGAGCCTACGAGCAGTACTTC
>few|NA|TRBJ2-3|TRBV7-8
CASSIRDTQYF
TGTGCCAGCAGCATCAGAGATACGCAGTATTTT
>NA|NA|TRBJ2-3|TRBV7-8
CASSLTQYTQYF
TGTGCCAGCAGCTTAACGCAGTATACGCAGTATTTT
>NA|TRBD2|TRBJ2-7|TRBV6-4
CASSGTSGRGLYEQYF
TGTGCCAGCAGCGGGACTAGCGGGAGAGGCCTCTACGAGCAGTACTTC
>few|NA|TRBJ2-6|TRBV6-6
CASRLTAGANVLTF
TGTGCCAGCAGGCTGACAGCTGGGGCCAACGTCCTGACTTTC
>few|TRBD1|TRBJ2-7|TRBV5-1
CASSSTRQGAVEQYF
TGCGCCAGCAGTTCGACTAGACAGGGGGCGGTTGAGCAGTACTTC
>NA|NA|TRBJ2-7|TRBV6-6
CASSRTTSYEQYF
TGTGCCAGCAGCAGGACTACGTCCTACGAGCAGTACTTC
>few|NA|TRBJ1-4|TRBV7-8
CASSLQGRRYNEKLFF
TGTGCCAGCAGCTTACAGGGCAGGCGATATAATGAAAAACTGTTTTTT
>NA|NA|TRBJ2-3|TRBV9
CASTSQGSSTDTQYF
TGTGCCAGCACCTCACAGGGATCTAGCACAGATACGCAGTATTTT
>NA|TRBD1|TRBJ1-5|TRBV11-3
CASSLEGQSQPQHF
TGTGCCAGCAGCTTAGAGGGACAGTCACAGCCCCAGCATTTT
>few|TRBD1|TRBJ1-5|TRBV19
CASSIRDRGGSQPQHF
TGTGCCAGTAGTATCAGGGACAGGGGAGGGAGTCAGCCCCAGCATTTT
>NA|TRBD2|TRBJ2-5|TRBV29-1
CSVEDYPAGTQETQYF
TGCAGCGTTGAAGATTACCCAGCGGGAACCCAAGAGACCCAGTACTTC
>few|NA|TRBJ1-1|TRBV6-6
CASSYWGELNTEAFF
TGTGCCAGCAGTTACTGGGGGGAATTGAACACTGAAGCTTTCTTT
>NA|NA|TRBJ1-2|TRBV29-1
CSVGAGVDYGYTF
TGCAGCGTTGGGGCAGGCGTCGACTATGGCTACACCTTC
>NA|TRBD1|TRBJ1-1|TRBV6-5
CASSYGTGLNTEAFF
TGTGCCAGCAGTTACGGGACAGGGCTGAACACTGAAGCTTTCTTT
>NA|TRBD1|TRBJ2-2|TRBV30
CASPAQQGTGELFF
TGTGCCAGCCCGGCCCAACAGGGGACCGGGGAGCTGTTTTTT
>NA|NA|TRBJ2-5|TRBV7-6
CASSSRTKETQYF
TGTGCCAGCAGCTCTCGGACTAAAGAGACCCAGTACTTC
>NA|NA|TRBJ1-2|TRBV7-9
CASRGGPGEHGYPF
TGTGCCAGCAGGGGGGGTCCCGGAGAGCATGGCTACCCCTTC
>NA|NA|TRBJ1-1|TRBV18
CASSRGDTEAFF
TGTGCCAGCTCACGGGGGGATACTGAAGCTTTCTTT
>NA|NA|TRBJ2-2|TRBV18
CASSPEGFAGELFF
TGTGCCAGCTCACCGGAGGGATTTGCTGGGGAGCTGTTTTTT
>NA|NA|TRBJ1-1|TRBV19
CASSMGVLGGGTEAFF
TGTGCCAGTAGTATGGGGGTATTGGGGGGAGGCACTGAAGCTTTCTTT
>once|NA|TRBJ2-3|TRBV7-3
CASSLTPGISTDTQYF
TGTGCCAGCAGCTTAACGCCGGGGATTAGCACAGATACGCAGTATTTT
>NA|TRBD1|TRBJ1-2|TRBV9
CASSGTGWSSNYGYTF
TGTGCCAGCAGCGGGACAGGGTGGTCCTCTAACTATGGCTACACCTTC
>NA|NA|TRBJ2-3|TRBV6-5
CASSQASSTGQYF
TGTGCCAGCAGCCAAGCCTCTAGTACTGGGCAGTATTTT
>NA|TRBD2|TRBJ2-5|TRBV7-8
CASRGSGGLTSGFQETQYF
TGTGCCAGCAGAGGGTCCGGTGGCCTGACTAGCGGATTCCAAGAGACCCAGTACTTC
>once|TRBD2|TRBJ2-7|TRBV6-5
CASSGLAGGGYEQYF
TGTGCCAGCAGTGGCCTAGCGGGAGGGGGCTACGAGCAGTACTTC
>NA|NA|TRBJ2-7|TRBV11-3
CASSLVKGSAPYEQYF
TGTGCCAGCAGCTTAGTTAAAGGGAGCGCTCCCTACGAGCAGTACTTC
>NA|TRBD1|TRBJ2-7|TRBV27
CASSLSPGTGSYEQYF
TGTGCCAGCAGTTTAAGCCCCGGGACAGGGTCCTACGAGCAGTACTTC
>NA|NA|TRBJ2-7|TRBV18
CASSRLDYEQYF
TGTGCCAGCTCACGACTAGATTACGAGCAGTACTTC
>NA|NA|TRBJ2-3|TRBV19
CASSIDHAGTQYF
TGTGCCAGTAGTATAGATCATGCAGGTACGCAGTATTTT
>NA|NA|TRBJ2-5|TRBV7-6
CASSLDSAGDYGQYF
TGTGCCAGCAGCTTAGACTCGGCAGGCGACTACGGGCAGTACTTC
>NA|NA|TRBJ2-5|TRBV13
CASSPPDSIQETQYF
TGTGCCAGCAGCCCGCCCGACAGTATACAAGAGACCCAGTACTTC
>NA|NA|TRBJ1-5|TRBV9
CASSGQGNQPQHF
TGTGCCAGCAGCGGTCAGGGTAATCAGCCCCAGCATTTT
>NA|TRBD2|TRBJ2-5|TRBV30
CAWMGGEETQYF
TGTGCCTGGATGGGGGGGGAAGAGACCCAGTACTTC
>NA|NA|TRBJ2-7|TRBV5-1
CASSRVYPGIEQYF
TGCGCCAGCAGCCGAGTCTACCCAGGTATCGAGCAGTACTTC
>NA|NA|TRBJ1-1|TRBV25-1
CASSEFGGTNTEAFF
TGTGCCAGCAGTGAATTTGGGGGGACGAACACCGAAGCTTTCTTT
>NA|TRBD1|TRBJ1-5|TRBV5-4
CASSLAGQGNQPQHF
TGTGCCAGCAGCTTGGCCGGACAGGGCAATCAGCCCCAGCATTTT
>once|TRBD1|TRBJ1-2|TRBV6-1
CASSGQGGPLPYYGYTF
TGTGCCAGCAGTGGCCAGGGGGGCCCCCTCCCCTACTATGGCTACACCTTC
>NA|NA|TRBJ1-4|TRBV6-5
CASSPSLSNEKLFF
TGTGCCAGCAGTCCCTCTCTCTCTAATGAAAAACTGTTTTTT
>NA|NA|TRBJ1-1|TRBV5-8
CASSLGHMNTEAFF
TGTGCCAGCAGCTTGGGACATATGAACACTGAAGCTTTCTTT
>NA|NA|TRBJ1-2|TRBV7-6
CASSLGGGAPSF
TGTGCCAGCAGCTTAGGTGGCGGTGCACCTTCCTTC
>NA|NA|TRBJ1-2|TRBV5-1
CASSLRSTGFSYTF
TGCGCCAGCAGCTTGAGAAGCACAGGGTTTAGCTACACCTTC
>once|TRBD1|TRBJ2-7|TRBV11-3
CASSRRQGLSNEQYF
TGTGCCAGCAGCAGGAGACAGGGGTTAAGCAACGAGCAGTACTTC